One TCR beta chain is described in this entry. The data are from a study of blood T cell repertoires in COVID-19. Study in general: Sources were T cells, B-cell-depleted T cells, or PBMCs; the material itself was cDNA or gDNA.

The authors' processing: Estimated nucleated cell counts came from reference gene primer amplification. Sequencing used immunoSEQ multiplex PCR; TCRdb keeps in-frame clones, though not all of them. That table supplies the V and J calls and clone size; D and trimming were determined from the DNA. The data show hundreds of thousands of clones, with roughly 90% seen just once and less than 3.5% held by the top ten. The CDR3 has 13 residues. CDR1 is WNHNN and CDR2 is SYGVQD in the germline V gene (reference sequence). The ends were cut back, 6 bases at V and 7 bases at J, with 13 bases in the middle. The rearrangement links TRBV10-1 to TRBJ2-1, with D tentatively TRBD2 (6 bases). This TCR was recovered from a woman in her thirties with COVID-19, enrolled during active disease. The sample taken for sequencing was peripheral blood. CDR3 coding DNA: TGCGCCAGCAGCAAGTCCGGGACTAATGAGCAGTTCTTC. It translates to CASSKSGTNEQFF.